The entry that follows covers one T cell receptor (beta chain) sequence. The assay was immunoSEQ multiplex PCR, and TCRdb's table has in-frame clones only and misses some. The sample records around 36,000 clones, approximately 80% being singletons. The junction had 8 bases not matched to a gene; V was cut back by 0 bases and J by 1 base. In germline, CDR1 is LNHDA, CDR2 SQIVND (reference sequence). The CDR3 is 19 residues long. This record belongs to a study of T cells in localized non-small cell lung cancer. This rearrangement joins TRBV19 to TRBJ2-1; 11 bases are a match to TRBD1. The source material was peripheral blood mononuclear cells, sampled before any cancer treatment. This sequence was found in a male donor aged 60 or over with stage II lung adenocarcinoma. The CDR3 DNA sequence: TGTGCCAGTAGTATAGATCTGGTAGGGACAGGGGGATCCTACAATGAGCAGTTCTTC. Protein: CASSIDLVGTGGSYNEQFF.